The clone carrying this TCR beta chain was seen at least ten times. These data originate in a study of T-cell reconstitution after alpha-beta-depleted transplantation in children. Preparing the TCRbeta library involved the use of unique molecular identifiers. TCRdb reprocessed the PCR reads with MiXCR, giving one entry per CDR3 protein. The sample lists some 590,000 distinct CDR3 sequences, over 9.5% occurring once. Trimming took 2 bases from V and 2 from J; bases not matched to a gene: 2. Germline lookup yields CDR1 SGDLS and CDR2 YYNGEE. The CDR3 is made up of 14 amino acids. The source of this sequence is a human donor who donated a stem cell graft to a child with acute myeloid leukemia. V is TRBV9 and J is TRBJ2-7; 9 bases are shared with TRBD1. Material: PBMCs from the stem cell graft donor, obtained from the stem cell graft. CDR3 bases: TGTGCCAGCAGCGTTACAGGGGGCCCCTACGAGCAGTACTTC. Its translation: CASSVTGGPYEQYF.